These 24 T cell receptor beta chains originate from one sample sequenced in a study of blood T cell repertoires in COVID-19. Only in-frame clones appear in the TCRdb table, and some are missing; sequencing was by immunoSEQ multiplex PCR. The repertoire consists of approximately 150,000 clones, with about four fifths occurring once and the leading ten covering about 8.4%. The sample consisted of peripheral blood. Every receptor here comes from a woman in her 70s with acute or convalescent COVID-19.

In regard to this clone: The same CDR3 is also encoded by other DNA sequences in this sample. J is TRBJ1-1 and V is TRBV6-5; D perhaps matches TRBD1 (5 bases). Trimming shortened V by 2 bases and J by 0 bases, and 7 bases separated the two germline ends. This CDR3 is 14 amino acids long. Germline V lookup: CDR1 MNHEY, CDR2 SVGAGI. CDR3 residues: CASSYGRVNTEAFF. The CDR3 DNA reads TGTGCCAGCAGTTACGGCAGGGTGAACACTGAAGCTTTCTTT.

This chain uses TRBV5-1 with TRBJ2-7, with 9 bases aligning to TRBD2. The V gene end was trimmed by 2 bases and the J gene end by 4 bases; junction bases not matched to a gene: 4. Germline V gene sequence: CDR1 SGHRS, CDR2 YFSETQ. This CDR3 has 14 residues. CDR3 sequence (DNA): TGCGCCAGCAGCTTAGCTAGCGGGGTTTACGAGCAGTACTTC. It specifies CASSLASGVYEQYF.

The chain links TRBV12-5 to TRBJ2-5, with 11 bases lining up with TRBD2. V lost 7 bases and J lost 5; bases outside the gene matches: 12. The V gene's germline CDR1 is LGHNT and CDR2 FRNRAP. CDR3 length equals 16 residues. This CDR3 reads CASAAGVAGGGETQYF. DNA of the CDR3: TGTGCTAGTGCCGCCGGGGTAGCGGGAGGGGGGGAGACCCAGTACTTC.

The CDR3 region is CASSPGTSGRTYNEQFF. DNA for the CDR3: TGTGCCAGCAGCCCCGGGACTAGCGGGAGAACCTACAATGAGCAGTTCTTC. The chain has TRBV7-7 and TRBJ2-1, with 14 bases lining up with TRBD2. The V gene's germline CDR1 is SSHAT and CDR2 FNYEAQ (reference sequence). The CDR3 has 17 residues. With 5 bases clipped from V and 2 bases from J, the junction kept 5 bases outside the gene matches.

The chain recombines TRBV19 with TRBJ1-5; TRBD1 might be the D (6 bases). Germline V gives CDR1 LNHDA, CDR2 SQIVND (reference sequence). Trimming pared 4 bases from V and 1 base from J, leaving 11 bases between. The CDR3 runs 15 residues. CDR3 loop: CASSTQGLSNQPQHF. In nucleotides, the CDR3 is TGTGCCAGTAGTACACAGGGTCTCAGCAATCAGCCCCAGCATTTT.

The CDR3 loop is CASSVGRGPTEQFF. CDR3 sequence (DNA): TGTGCCAGCAGCGTAGGCCGGGGTCCCACTGAGCAGTTCTTC. The V gene is TRBV9, the J gene TRBJ2-1, with a weak D call TRBD2 (5 bases). The germline V gene encodes CDR1 SGDLS and CDR2 YYNGEE. CDR3 length: 14 amino acids. V was shortened by 0 bases and J by 9 bases, with 13 bases between the two germline ends.

Written as DNA, the CDR3 is TGTGCCAGCAGCCCCCAGCTGGAGTTCGTAGACAATGAGCAGTTCTTC. Protein sequence: CASSPQLEFVDNEQFF. The rearrangement uses TRBV7-2 and TRBJ2-1, with D uncertain. Per germline, CDR1 SGHTA and CDR2 FQGNSA. V lost 5 bases to trimming and J lost 5 bases, with 19 bases between them. The CDR3 covers 16 residues.

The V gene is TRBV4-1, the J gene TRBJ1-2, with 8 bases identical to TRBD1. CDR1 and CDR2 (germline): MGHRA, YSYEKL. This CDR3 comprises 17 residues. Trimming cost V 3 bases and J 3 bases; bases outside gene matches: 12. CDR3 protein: CASSQGDRDRRHYGYTF. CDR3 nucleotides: TGCGCCAGCAGCCAGGGGGATCGGGACAGGCGTCACTATGGCTACACCTTC.

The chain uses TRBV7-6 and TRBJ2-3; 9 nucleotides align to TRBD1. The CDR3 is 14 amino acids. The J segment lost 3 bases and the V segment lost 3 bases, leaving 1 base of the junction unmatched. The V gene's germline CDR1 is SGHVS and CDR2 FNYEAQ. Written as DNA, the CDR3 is TGTGCCAGCAGCTTCGGGACAGGGACAGATACGCAGTATTTT. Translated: CASSFGTGTDTQYF.

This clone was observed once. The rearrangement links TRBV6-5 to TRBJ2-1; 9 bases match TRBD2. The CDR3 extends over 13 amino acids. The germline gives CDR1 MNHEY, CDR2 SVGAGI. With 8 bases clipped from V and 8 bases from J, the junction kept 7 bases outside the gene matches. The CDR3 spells CASGWGLADEQFF. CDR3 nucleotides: TGTGCCAGCGGCTGGGGACTAGCCGATGAGCAGTTCTTC.

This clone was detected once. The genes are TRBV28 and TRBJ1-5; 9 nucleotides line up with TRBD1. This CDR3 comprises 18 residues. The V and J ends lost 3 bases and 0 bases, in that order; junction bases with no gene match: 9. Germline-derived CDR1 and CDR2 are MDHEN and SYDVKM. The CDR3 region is CASSLGQGHGVSNQPQHF. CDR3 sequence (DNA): TGTGCCAGCAGTTTGGGACAGGGCCATGGGGTTAGCAATCAGCCCCAGCATTTT.

CDR3 region: CASSQDRGGQPQHF. The CDR3 nucleotides are TGTGCCAGCAGCCAAGACAGGGGAGGGCAGCCCCAGCATTTT. The chain joins TRBV3-1 (or the pseudogene TRBV3-2) to TRBJ1-5; D is perhaps TRBD1 (6 bases). Germline-derived CDR1 and CDR2 are LGHDT and YNNKEL (reference sequence). The length of the CDR3 is 14 residues. The V and J ends lost 0 bases and 7 bases respectively, with 10 bases between them.

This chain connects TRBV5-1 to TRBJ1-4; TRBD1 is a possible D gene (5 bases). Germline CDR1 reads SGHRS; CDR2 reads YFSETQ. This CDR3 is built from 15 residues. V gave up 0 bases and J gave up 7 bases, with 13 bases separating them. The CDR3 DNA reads TGCGCCAGCAGCTTGGGACGGGCCGGGGGTGAAAAACTGTTTTTT. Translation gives CASSLGRAGGEKLFF.

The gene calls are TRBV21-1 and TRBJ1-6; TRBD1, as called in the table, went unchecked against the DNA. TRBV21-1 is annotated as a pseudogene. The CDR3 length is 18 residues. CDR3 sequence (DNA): TGTGCCAGCAGCAAAGCGCTTTTAATGGCAGGGCATAATTCACCCCTCCACTTT. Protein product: CASSKALLMAGHNSPLHF.

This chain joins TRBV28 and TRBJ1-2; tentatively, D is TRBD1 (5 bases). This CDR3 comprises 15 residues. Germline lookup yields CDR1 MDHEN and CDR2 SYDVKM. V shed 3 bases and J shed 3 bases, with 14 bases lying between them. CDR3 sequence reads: CASSFPPVTDYGYTF. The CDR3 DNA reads TGTGCCAGCAGTTTCCCCCCTGTGACAGACTATGGCTACACCTTC.

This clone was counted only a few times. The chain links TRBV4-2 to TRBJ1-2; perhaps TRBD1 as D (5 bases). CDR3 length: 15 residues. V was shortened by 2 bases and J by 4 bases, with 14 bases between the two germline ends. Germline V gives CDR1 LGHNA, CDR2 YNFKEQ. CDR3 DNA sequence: TGTGCCAGCAGCCAACAGGGTAATGTGGCCTATGGCTACACCTTC. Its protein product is CASSQQGNVAYGYTF.

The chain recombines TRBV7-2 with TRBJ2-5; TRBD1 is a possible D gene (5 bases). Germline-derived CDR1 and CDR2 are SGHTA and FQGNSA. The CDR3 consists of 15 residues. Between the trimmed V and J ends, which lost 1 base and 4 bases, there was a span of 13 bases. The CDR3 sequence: CASSLVAGSGETQYF. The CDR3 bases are TGTGCCAGCAGCTTAGTGGCAGGGTCAGGAGAGACCCAGTACTTC.

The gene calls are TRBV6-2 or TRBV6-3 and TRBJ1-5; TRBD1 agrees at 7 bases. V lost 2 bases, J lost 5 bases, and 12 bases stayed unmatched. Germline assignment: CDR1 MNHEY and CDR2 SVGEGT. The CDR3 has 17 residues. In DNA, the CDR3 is TGTGCCAGCAGTTACCGGATTGAGGGGGCTGACGATCAGCCCCAGCATTTT. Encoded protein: CASSYRIEGADDQPQHF.

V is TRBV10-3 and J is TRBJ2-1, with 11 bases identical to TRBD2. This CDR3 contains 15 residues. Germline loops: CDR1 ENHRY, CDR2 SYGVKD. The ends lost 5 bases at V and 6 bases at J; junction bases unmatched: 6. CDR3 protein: CAISQLAGVANEQFF. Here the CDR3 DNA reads TGTGCCATCAGTCAACTAGCGGGAGTTGCCAATGAGCAGTTCTTC.

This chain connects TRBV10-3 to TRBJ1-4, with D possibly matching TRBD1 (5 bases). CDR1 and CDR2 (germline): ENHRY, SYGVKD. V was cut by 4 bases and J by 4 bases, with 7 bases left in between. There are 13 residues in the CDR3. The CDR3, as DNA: TGTGCCATCAGTGGACAGCATAATGAAAAACTGTTTTTT. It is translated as CAISGQHNEKLFF.

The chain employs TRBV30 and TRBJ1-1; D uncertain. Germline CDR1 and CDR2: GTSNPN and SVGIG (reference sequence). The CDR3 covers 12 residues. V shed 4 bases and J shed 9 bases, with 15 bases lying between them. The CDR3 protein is CAWTEGSQKAFF. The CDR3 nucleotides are TGTGCCTGGACGGAGGGATCCCAAAAAGCTTTCTTT.

This CDR3 reads CASRVRRGPSYEQYF. Written as DNA, the CDR3 is TGTGCCAGCAGAGTGAGAAGGGGTCCGTCCTACGAGCAGTACTTC. The chain carries TRBV27 and TRBJ2-7; D perhaps matches TRBD1 (5 bases). The germline CDR1 and CDR2 sequences are MNHEY and SMNVEV (reference sequence). Trimming removed 6 bases from V and 1 base from J, with 16 bases in between. The CDR3 contains 15 residues.

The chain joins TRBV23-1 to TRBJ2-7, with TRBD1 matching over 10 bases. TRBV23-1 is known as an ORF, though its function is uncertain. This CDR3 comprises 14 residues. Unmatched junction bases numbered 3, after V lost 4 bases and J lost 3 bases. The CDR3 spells CASSLRDRGYEQYF. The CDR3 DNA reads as TGCGCCAGCAGTCTCCGGGACAGGGGCTACGAGCAGTACTTC.

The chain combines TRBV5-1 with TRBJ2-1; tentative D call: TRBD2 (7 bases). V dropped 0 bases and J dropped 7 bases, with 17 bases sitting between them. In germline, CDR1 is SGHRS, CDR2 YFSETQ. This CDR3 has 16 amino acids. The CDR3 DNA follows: TGCGCCAGCAGCTTGGAAGGTTTGGGGGGGCGGAATGAGCAGTTCTTC. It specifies CASSLEGLGGRNEQFF.